This TCR beta chain is drawn from a study of cytomegalovirus exposure and HLA in healthy donors. General study results and limits: A cluster of highly shared sequence variants was likely a sequencing artifact.

This clone was found once. Its matching antigen is unknown. Use of 60 Vbeta and 13 Jbeta primers characterized the PCR. Generated by immunoSEQ multiplex PCR, the TCRdb table keeps only in-frame clones and is missing some. The table includes roughly 200,000 clones, around 64% detected once. The material sequenced was PBMCs. The TCR comes from a man between 40 and 49 years old in good health and CMV-seropositive.

The chain's CDR3 is CAILDSLNEKLFF. The CDR3 nucleotides read TGTGCCATCTTGGACAGCCTTAATGAAAAACTGTTTTTT. The chain carries TRBV19 and TRBJ1-4; D is perhaps TRBD1 (6 bases). This CDR3 has 13 amino acids. The germline CDR1 and CDR2 sequences are LNHDA and SQIVND (reference sequence). V gave up 10 bases and J gave up 4 bases, with 13 bases separating them. The variable domain in full, completed from reference TRBV19 and TRBJ1-4, reads DGGITQSPKYLFRKEGQNVTLSCEQNLNHDAMYWYRQDPGQGLRLIYYSQIVNDFQKGDIAEGYSVSREKKESFPLTVTSAQKNPTAFYLCAILDSLNEKLFFGSGTQLSVL.